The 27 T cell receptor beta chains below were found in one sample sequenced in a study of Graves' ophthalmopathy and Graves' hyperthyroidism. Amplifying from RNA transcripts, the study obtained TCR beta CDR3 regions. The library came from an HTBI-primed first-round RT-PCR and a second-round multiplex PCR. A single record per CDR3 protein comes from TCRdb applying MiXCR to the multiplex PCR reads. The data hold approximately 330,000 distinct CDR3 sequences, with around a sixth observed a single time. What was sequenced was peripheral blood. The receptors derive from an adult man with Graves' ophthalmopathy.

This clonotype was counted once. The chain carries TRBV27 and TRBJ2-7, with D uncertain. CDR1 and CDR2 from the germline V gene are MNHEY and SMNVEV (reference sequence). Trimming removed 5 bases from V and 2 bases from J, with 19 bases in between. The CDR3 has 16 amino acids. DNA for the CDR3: TGTGCCAGCAGTGTACTTTCTGGGCAACGACCCTACGAGCAGTACTTC. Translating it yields CASSVLSGQRPYEQYF.

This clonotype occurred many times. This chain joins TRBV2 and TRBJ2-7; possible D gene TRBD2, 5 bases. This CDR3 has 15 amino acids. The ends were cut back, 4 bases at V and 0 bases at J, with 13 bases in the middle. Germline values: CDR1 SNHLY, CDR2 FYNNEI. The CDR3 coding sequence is TGTGCCAGCAGTGGAGGGTCGCTGAACTCCTACGAGCAGTACTTC. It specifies CASSGGSLNSYEQYF.

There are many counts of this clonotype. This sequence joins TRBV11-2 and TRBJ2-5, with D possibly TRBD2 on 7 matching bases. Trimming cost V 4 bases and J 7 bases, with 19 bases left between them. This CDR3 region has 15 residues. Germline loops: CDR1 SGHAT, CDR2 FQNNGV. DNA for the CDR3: TGTGCCAGCAGCTATCGGAGGGGGGGCGCGGGGACCCAGTACTTC. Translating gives CASSYRRGGAGTQYF.

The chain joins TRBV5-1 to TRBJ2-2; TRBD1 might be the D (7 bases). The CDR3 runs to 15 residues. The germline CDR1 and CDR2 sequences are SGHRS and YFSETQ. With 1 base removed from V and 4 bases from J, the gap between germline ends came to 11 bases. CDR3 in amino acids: CASSLPGGPTGELFF. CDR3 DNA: TGCGCCAGCAGCTTGCCAGGGGGGCCCACCGGGGAGCTGTTTTTT.

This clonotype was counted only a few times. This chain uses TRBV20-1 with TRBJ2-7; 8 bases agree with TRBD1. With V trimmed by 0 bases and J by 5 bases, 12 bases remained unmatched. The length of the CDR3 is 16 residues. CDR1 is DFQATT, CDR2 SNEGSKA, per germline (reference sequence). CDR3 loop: CSARDRGWAGGNEQYF. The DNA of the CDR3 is TGCAGTGCTAGAGATCGGGGGTGGGCAGGGGGCAACGAGCAGTACTTC.

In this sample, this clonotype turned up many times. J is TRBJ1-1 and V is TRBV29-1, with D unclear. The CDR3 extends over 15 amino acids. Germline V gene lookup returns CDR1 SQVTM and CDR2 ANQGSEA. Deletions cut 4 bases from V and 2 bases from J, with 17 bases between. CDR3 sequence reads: CSVGTSADVNTEAFF. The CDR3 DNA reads TGCAGCGTTGGGACCTCGGCGGATGTAAACACTGAAGCTTTCTTT.

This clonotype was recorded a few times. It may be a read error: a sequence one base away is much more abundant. In DNA, the CDR3 is TGTGTCAGCAGTTACCTGACAGATTACACCGGGGAGCTGTTTTTT. Protein product: CVSSYLTDYTGELFF. The chain employs TRBV6-2 or TRBV6-3 and TRBJ2-2; a possible D gene is TRBD1 (5 bases). Per germline, CDR1 MNHEY and CDR2 SVGEGT. There are 15 residues in the CDR3.

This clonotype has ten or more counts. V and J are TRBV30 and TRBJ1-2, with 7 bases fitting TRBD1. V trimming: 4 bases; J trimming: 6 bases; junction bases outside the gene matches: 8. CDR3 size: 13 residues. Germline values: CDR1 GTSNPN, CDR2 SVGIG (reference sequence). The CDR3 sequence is CAWNPQGWDGYTF. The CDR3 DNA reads TGTGCCTGGAATCCACAGGGGTGGGATGGCTACACCTTC.

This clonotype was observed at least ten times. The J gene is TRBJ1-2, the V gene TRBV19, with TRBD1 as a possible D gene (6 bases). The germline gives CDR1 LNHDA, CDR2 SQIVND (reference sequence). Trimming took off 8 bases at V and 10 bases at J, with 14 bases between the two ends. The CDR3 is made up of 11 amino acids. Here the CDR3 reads CASRQDLHYTF. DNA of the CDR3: TGTGCCAGTCGACAGGATCTCCACTACACCTTC.

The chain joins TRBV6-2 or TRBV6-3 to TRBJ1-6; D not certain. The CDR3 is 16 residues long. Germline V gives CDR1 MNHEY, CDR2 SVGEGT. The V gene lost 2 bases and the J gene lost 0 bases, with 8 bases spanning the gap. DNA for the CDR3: TGTGCCAGCAGTTACGCGGGGAGCTCCTATAATTCACCCCTCCACTTT. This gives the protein CASSYAGSSYNSPLHF.

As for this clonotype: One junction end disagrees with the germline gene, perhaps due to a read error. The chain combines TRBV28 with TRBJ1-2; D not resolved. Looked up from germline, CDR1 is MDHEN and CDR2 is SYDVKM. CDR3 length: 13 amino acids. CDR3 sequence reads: CASSRTRDYGCTF. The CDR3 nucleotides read TGTGCCAGCAGTCGCACCAGAGACTATGGCTGCACCTTC.

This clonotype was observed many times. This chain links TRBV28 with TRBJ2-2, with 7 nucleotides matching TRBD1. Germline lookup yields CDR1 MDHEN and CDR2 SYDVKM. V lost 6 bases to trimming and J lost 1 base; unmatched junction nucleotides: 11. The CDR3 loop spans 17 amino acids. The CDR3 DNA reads TGTGCCAGCAGACGAATCCCCCGGACAGGGAACACCGGGGAGCTGTTTTTT. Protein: CASRRIPRTGNTGELFF.

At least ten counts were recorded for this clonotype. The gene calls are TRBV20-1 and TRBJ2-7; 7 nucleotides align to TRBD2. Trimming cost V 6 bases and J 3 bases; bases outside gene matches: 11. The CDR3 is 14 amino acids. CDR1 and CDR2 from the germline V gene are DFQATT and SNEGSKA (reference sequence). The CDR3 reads CSASSGQGRYEQYF. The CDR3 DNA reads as TGCAGTGCGTCTAGCGGTCAAGGGCGCTACGAGCAGTACTTC.

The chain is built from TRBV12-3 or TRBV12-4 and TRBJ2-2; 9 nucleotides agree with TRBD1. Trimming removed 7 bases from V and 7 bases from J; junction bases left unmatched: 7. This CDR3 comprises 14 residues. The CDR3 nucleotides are TGTGCCAGCAAAGGAACAGGGGGCCACGGGGAGCTGTTTTTT. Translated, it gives CASKGTGGHGELFF.

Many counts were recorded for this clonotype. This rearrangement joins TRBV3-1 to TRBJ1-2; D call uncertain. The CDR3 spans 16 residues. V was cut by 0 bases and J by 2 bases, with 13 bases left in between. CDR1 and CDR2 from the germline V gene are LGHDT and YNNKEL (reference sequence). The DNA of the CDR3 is TGTGCCAGCAGCCAAGATGGGGTGTACTTCAACTATGGCTACACCTTC. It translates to CASSQDGVYFNYGYTF.

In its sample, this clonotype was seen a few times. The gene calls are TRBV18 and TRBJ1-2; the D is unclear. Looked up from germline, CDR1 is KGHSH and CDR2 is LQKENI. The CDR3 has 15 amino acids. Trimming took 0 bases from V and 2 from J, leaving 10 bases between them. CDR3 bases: TGTGCCAGCTCACCACCGGCGGATTCCAACTATGGCTACACCTTC. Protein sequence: CASSPPADSNYGYTF.

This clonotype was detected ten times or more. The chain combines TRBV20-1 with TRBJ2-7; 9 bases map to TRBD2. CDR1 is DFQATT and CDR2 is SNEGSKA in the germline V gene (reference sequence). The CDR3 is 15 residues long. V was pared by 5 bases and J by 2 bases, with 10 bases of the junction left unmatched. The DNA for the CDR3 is TGCAGTGCTGGAGGTCCTATAGCGGGAGCCTACGAGCAGTACTTC. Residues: CSAGGPIAGAYEQYF.

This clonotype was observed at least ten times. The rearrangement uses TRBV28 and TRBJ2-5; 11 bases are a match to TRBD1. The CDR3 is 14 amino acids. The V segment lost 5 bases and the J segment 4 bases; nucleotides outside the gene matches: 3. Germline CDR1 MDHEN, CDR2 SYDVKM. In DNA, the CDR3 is TGTGCCAGCAGTCCAGGGACAGGGGGAGAGACCCAGTACTTC. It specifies CASSPGTGGETQYF.

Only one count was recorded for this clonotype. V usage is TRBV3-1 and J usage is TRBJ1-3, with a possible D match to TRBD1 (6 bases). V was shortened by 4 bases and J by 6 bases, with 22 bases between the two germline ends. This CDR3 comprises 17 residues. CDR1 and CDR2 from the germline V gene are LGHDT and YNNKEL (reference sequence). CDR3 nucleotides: TGTGCCAGCAGCCCTATGAGGGGGGACATCGAGCCAAACACCATATATTTT. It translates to CASSPMRGDIEPNTIYF.

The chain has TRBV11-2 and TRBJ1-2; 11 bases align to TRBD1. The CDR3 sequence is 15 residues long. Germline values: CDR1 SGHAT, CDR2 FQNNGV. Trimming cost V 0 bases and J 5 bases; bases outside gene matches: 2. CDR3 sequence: CASSLDGTGGYGYTF. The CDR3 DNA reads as TGTGCCAGCAGCTTAGACGGGACAGGGGGTTATGGCTACACCTTC.

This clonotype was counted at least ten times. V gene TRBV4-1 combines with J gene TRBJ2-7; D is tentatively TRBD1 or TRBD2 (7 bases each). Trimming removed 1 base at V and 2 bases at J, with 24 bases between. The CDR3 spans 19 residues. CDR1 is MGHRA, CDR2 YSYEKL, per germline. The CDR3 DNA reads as TGCGCCAGCAGCCAAGGGGCGGTCCAGGGGGGGGTTAAAACCTACGAGCAGTACTTC. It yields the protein CASSQGAVQGGVKTYEQYF.

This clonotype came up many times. CDR3 sequence reads: CASDQSTEPQHF. The DNA for the CDR3 is TGTGCCAGTGACCAATCAACCGAGCCCCAGCATTTT. The chain employs TRBV19 and TRBJ1-5; D unresolved. V was cut by 8 bases and J by 8 bases, with 13 bases left in between. The CDR3 has 12 residues. Germline V gene lookup returns CDR1 LNHDA and CDR2 SQIVND (reference sequence). The full variable domain, its missing parts supplied by reference TRBV19 and TRBJ1-5, is DGGITQSPKYLFRKEGQNVTLSCEQNLNHDAMYWYRQDPGQGLRLIYYSQIVNDFQKGDIAEGYSVSREKKESFPLTVTSAQKNPTAFYLCASDQSTEPQHFGDGTRLSIL.

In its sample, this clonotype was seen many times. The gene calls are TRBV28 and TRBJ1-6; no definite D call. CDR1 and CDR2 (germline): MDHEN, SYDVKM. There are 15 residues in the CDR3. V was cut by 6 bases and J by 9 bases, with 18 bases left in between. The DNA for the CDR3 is TGTGCCAGCAGCGGGCTAGGGTCTTTGGGTTCACCCCTCCACTTT. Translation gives CASSGLGSLGSPLHF.

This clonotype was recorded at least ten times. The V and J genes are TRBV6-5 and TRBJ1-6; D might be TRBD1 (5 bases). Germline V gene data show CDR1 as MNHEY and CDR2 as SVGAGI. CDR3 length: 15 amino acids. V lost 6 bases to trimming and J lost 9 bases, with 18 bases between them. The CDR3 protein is CASSGTQRGGSPLHF. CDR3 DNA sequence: TGTGCCAGCAGCGGAACGCAGAGGGGTGGTTCACCCCTCCACTTT.

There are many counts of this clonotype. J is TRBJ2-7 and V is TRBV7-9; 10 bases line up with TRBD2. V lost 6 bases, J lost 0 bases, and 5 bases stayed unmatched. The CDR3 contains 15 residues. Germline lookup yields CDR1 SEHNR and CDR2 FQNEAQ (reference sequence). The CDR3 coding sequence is TGTGCCAGCAGTCGCGGACTAGCGGCCTCCTACGAGCAGTACTTC. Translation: CASSRGLAASYEQYF.

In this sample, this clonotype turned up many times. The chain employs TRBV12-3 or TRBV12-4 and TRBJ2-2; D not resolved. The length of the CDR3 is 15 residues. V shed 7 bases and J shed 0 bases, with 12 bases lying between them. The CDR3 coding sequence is TGTGCCAGCACCGGAGCTGGGTCGAACACCGGGGAGCTGTTTTTT. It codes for CASTGAGSNTGELFF.

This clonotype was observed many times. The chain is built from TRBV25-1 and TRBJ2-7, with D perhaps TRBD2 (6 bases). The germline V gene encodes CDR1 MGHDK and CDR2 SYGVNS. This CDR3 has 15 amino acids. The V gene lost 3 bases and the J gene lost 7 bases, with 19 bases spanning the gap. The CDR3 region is CASSDRDFPTGEQYF. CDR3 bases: TGTGCCAGCAGTGACCGGGACTTCCCGACTGGTGAGCAGTACTTC.